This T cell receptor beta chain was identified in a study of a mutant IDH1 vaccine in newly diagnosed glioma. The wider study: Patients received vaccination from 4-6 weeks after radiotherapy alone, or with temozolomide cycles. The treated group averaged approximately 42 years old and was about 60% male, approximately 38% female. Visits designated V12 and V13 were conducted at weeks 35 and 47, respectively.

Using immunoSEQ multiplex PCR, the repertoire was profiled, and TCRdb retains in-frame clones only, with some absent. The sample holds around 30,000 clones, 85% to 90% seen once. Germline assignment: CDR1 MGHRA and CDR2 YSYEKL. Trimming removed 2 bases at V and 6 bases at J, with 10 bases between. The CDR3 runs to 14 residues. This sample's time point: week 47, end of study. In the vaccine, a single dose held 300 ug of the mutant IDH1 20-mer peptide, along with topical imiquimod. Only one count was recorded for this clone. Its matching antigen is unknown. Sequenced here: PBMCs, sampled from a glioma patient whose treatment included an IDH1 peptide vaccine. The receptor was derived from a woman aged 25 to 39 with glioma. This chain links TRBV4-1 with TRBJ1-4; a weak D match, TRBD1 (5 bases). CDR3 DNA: TGCGCCAGCAGCCAATCTGTAGGGGATGAAAAACTGTTTTTT. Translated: CASSQSVGDEKLFF.